Shown below are 17 T cell receptor beta chains from a single sample sequenced in a study of blood T cell repertoires in COVID-19. Repertoires were generated with immunoSEQ multiplex PCR, while TCRdb's copy carries only in-frame clones and drops some. The data contain around 190,000 clones, 86% of them singletons. Sequenced input: PBMCs or T cells enriched from blood (not recorded which). The receptors here all came from a man aged 40-55 years with acute COVID-19.

The chain employs TRBV28 and TRBJ1-2; a possible D gene is TRBD1 (6 bases). CDR3 length: 13 amino acids. Germline V gene lookup returns CDR1 MDHEN and CDR2 SYDVKM. Trimming took off 7 bases at V and 4 bases at J, with 13 bases between the two ends. The CDR3 reads CASMGAPTYGYTF. DNA for the CDR3: TGTGCCAGCATGGGGGCCCCCACCTATGGCTACACCTTC.

The genes are TRBV24-1 and TRBJ2-3; 7 positions match TRBD2. In germline, CDR1 is KGHDR, CDR2 SFDVKD. After removal of 3 bases from V and 4 bases from J, the junction contained 12 bases not matched to a gene. The CDR3 is 17 amino acids. The CDR3 sequence: CATSDPTRREPADTQYF. CDR3 sequence (DNA): TGTGCCACCAGTGATCCCACCCGGCGGGAGCCCGCAGATACGCAGTATTTT.

Only a few counts were recorded for this clone. The chain combines TRBV11-1 with TRBJ2-2; D possibly corresponds to TRBD1 (6 bases). The CDR3 spans 15 residues. Germline V CDR1 and CDR2: SGHAT, FQDESV (reference sequence). V shed 3 bases and J shed 8 bases, with 16 bases lying between them. CDR3 loop: CASSFGQSRPGELFF. The CDR3 coding sequence is TGTGCCAGCAGCTTCGGACAGTCAAGACCGGGGGAGCTGTTTTTT.

This chain uses TRBV7-9 with TRBJ2-7; possibly TRBD1 for D (5 bases). Trimming stripped 4 bases from V and 2 bases from J, with 9 bases between. Germline lookup yields CDR1 SEHNR and CDR2 FQNEAQ (reference sequence). The CDR3 runs to 13 residues. The CDR3 DNA is TGTGCCAGCAGCTCCCCAGGGACCTACGAGCAGTACTTC. Translating it yields CASSSPGTYEQYF.

The rearrangement links TRBV5-4 to TRBJ1-3; a possible D gene is TRBD1 (6 bases). This CDR3 has 16 residues. Trimming took off 0 bases at V and 2 bases at J, with 12 bases between the two ends. Per germline, CDR1 SGHNT and CDR2 YYREEE (reference sequence). CDR3 loop: CASSLEGGPPGNTIYF. Here the CDR3 DNA reads TGTGCCAGCAGCTTGGAAGGGGGACCTCCTGGAAACACCATATATTTT.

J is TRBJ2-7 and V is TRBV30; tentatively, D is TRBD1 (5 bases). This CDR3 has 13 amino acids. Germline CDR1 is GTSNPN and CDR2 is SVGIG (reference sequence). The ends were cut back, 4 bases at V and 0 bases at J, with 10 bases in the middle. The CDR3 here is CAWIEQGSYEQYF. The CDR3, as DNA: TGTGCCTGGATAGAGCAGGGCTCCTACGAGCAGTACTTC.

This chain uses TRBV19 with TRBJ1-1, with D possibly TRBD1 on 5 matching bases. With 8 bases removed from V and 2 bases from J, the gap between germline ends came to 12 bases. Germline-derived CDR1 and CDR2 are LNHDA and SQIVND (reference sequence). The CDR3 runs to 13 residues. CDR3 DNA sequence: TGTGCCAGTGGAGGGACGGTCAACACTGAAGCTTTCTTT. It is translated as CASGGTVNTEAFF.

The chain combines TRBV11-2 with TRBJ1-5; tentative D call: TRBD1 (5 bases). V was pared by 5 bases and J by 2 bases, with 13 bases between. The CDR3 length is 15 residues. In germline, CDR1 is SGHAT, CDR2 FQNNGV. CDR3 amino acids: CASSRGGERNQPQHF. DNA for the CDR3: TGTGCCAGCAGCCGGGGGGGGGAACGCAATCAGCCCCAGCATTTT.

The chain recombines TRBV6-2 or TRBV6-3 with TRBJ2-7, with 7 bases matching TRBD2. This CDR3 contains 14 residues. Germline CDR1 is MNHEY and CDR2 is SVGEGT. The ends lost 5 bases at V and 2 bases at J; junction bases unmatched: 6. The CDR3 protein is CASSRGGATYEQYF. In DNA, the CDR3 is TGTGCCAGCAGTCGGGGAGGGGCTACCTACGAGCAGTACTTC.

The chain uses TRBV28 and TRBJ1-4; possible D gene TRBD1, 5 bases. V was clipped by 6 bases and J by 7 bases, with 18 bases between them. This CDR3 has 15 residues. Per the germline V gene, CDR1 is MDHEN and CDR2 is SYDVKM. CDR3 loop: CASSYSTGTAEKLFF. The CDR3 coding sequence is TGTGCCAGCAGCTATTCAACCGGGACTGCTGAAAAACTGTTTTTT.

The genes are TRBV24-1 and TRBJ2-2, with a weak D call TRBD2 (6 bases). With 10 bases removed from V and 9 bases from J, the gap between germline ends came to 23 bases. The CDR3 extends over 15 amino acids. The germline CDR1 and CDR2 sequences are KGHDR and SFDVKD. As DNA, the CDR3 is TGTGCCACGGGACCTAGACTAGTAAGTAAGAGGGAGCTGTTTTTT. Its protein product is CATGPRLVSKRELFF.

The chain is built from TRBV6-5 and TRBJ2-7; D uncertain. CDR1 MNHEY and CDR2 SVGAGI come from the germline V gene. This CDR3 contains 13 residues. Trimming cost V 7 bases and J 2 bases, with 12 bases left between them. In DNA form, the CDR3 reads TGTGCCAGCATGCTGTCGGTAACCTACGAGCAGTACTTC. Protein: CASMLSVTYEQYF.

This sequence joins TRBV9 and TRBJ2-5, with 8 bases aligning to TRBD1. The ends lost 4 bases at V and 5 bases at J; junction bases unmatched: 7. The CDR3 loop spans 14 amino acids. The V gene's germline CDR1 is SGDLS and CDR2 YYNGEE. CDR3 nucleotides: TGTGCCAGCAGCCCCCAGGGGGCAGAGGAGACCCAGTACTTC. This codes for CASSPQGAEETQYF.

The chain employs TRBV11-2 and TRBJ2-7; 7 bases fit TRBD1. The V gene end was trimmed by 5 bases and the J gene end by 13 bases; junction bases not matched to a gene: 14. The CDR3 extends over 13 amino acids. Germline V CDR1 and CDR2: SGHAT, FQNNGV. CDR3 residues: CASSPMGQTAVYF. DNA for the CDR3: TGTGCCAGCAGCCCGATGGGACAGACTGCCGTTTACTTC.

The V and J genes are TRBV6-5 and TRBJ1-2, with D hard to call. Trimming pared 7 bases from V and 7 bases from J, leaving 19 bases between. The CDR3 covers 14 residues. In germline, CDR1 is MNHEY, CDR2 SVGAGI. CDR3 amino acids: CASTPGRPLGGYTF. As DNA, the CDR3 is TGTGCCAGCACCCCCGGCAGGCCTTTAGGTGGCTACACCTTC.

V gene TRBV27 combines with J gene TRBJ2-1, with D tentatively TRBD2 (6 bases). V was shortened by 3 bases and J by 2 bases, with 11 bases between the two germline ends. CDR3 length: 15 amino acids. Per germline, CDR1 MNHEY and CDR2 SMNVEV (reference sequence). As DNA, the CDR3 is TGTGCCAGCAGTTTTGGGTCGGGGGCCTACAATGAGCAGTTCTTC. Its translation is CASSFGSGAYNEQFF.

The chain combines TRBV6-5 with TRBJ1-2, with D possibly matching TRBD1 (5 bases). The length of the CDR3 is 13 residues. Trimming stripped 2 bases from V and 6 bases from J, with 10 bases between. Germline CDR1 is MNHEY and CDR2 is SVGAGI. CDR3 nucleotide sequence: TGTGCCAGCAGTTACGGGGGGGAGAATGGCTACACCTTC. Protein: CASSYGGENGYTF.